Shown below are 21 T cell receptor beta chains from a single sample sequenced in a study of CD8 T cells in ankylosing spondylitis. TCRdb processed the 5' RACE reads anew with MiXCR; each CDR3 protein has one entry. The table has roughly 250,000 distinct CDR3 sequences, 8.6% seen once. Sequencing was carried out using blood, either unsorted or a sorted T cell fraction (not recorded which). The receptor source for this set is a male donor with ankylosing spondylitis or in good health (not recorded which).

This clonotype was detected many times. The gene calls are TRBV9 and TRBJ2-1; TRBD2 matches 7 bases. Trimming removed 3 bases from V and 9 bases from J; junction bases left unmatched: 18. The CDR3 is 17 amino acids. CDR1 is SGDLS, CDR2 YYNGEE, per germline. The CDR3 region is CASSAHHLAVPSAEQFF. The CDR3 DNA follows: TGTGCCAGCAGCGCCCATCACCTAGCGGTCCCTAGCGCTGAGCAGTTCTTC.

The chain uses TRBV6-2 or TRBV6-3 and TRBJ2-1, with D perhaps assigned TRBD1 or TRBD2 (5 bases each). V lost 0 bases to trimming and J lost 5 bases, with 11 bases between them. Germline CDR1 MNHEY, CDR2 SVGEGT. The CDR3 extends over 15 amino acids. The CDR3 sequence is CASSYSRGSNNEQFF. CDR3 bases: TGTGCCAGCAGTTACTCGAGGGGTAGCAACAATGAGCAGTTCTTC.

This chain links TRBV29-1 with TRBJ1-1; D is unclear. This CDR3 spans 13 amino acids. Germline CDR1 is SQVTM and CDR2 is ANQGSEA. V lost 7 bases and J 1 base, leaving 13 bases between the germline ends. The CDR3 coding sequence is TGCAGCGGGGAATTAAGTGGGAACACTGAAGCTTTCTTT. Its translation: CSGELSGNTEAFF. Supplemented by reference TRBV29-1 and TRBJ1-1, the full variable domain reads SAVISQKPSRDICQRGTSLTIQCQVDSQVTMMFWYRQQPGQSLTLIATANQGSEATYESGFVIDKFPISRPNLTFSTLTVSNMSPEDSSIYLCSGELSGNTEAFFGQGTRLTVV.

This chain uses TRBV5-1 with TRBJ1-1; D gene uncertain. The CDR3 length is 15 residues. Germline V gives CDR1 SGHRS, CDR2 YFSETQ. Trimming shortened V by 6 bases and J by 7 bases, and 22 bases separated the two germline ends. DNA of the CDR3: TGCGCCAGCATCCGGATGGGAAATTCCCCCCTTGAAGCTTTCTTT. It is translated as CASIRMGNSPLEAFF.

This clonotype came up many times. V is TRBV7-9 and J is TRBJ2-1, with no clear D. The CDR3 contains 12 residues. CDR1 SEHNR and CDR2 FQNEAQ come from the germline V gene (reference sequence). V was pared by 2 bases and J by 4 bases, with 3 bases between. The CDR3 DNA sequence: TGTGCCAGCAGCTTAAAGTACAATGAGCAGTTCTTC. Translated: CASSLKYNEQFF.

This clonotype was observed a handful of times. The chain links TRBV20-1 to TRBJ2-7; D is uncertain. V lost 2 bases, J lost 1 base, and 9 bases lay in between. CDR1 is DFQATT and CDR2 is SNEGSKA in the germline V gene (reference sequence). The CDR3 extends over 13 amino acids. This CDR3 reads CSARFGFSYEQYF. In DNA form, the CDR3 reads TGCAGTGCTAGATTCGGTTTTTCCTACGAGCAGTACTTC.

V usage is TRBV20-1 and J usage is TRBJ2-7, with 9 positions matching TRBD1. V shed 5 bases and J 2 bases; nucleotides not matched to a gene: 13. Germline V gene sequence: CDR1 DFQATT, CDR2 SNEGSKA (reference sequence). The CDR3 covers 16 residues. For the CDR3, the DNA is TGCAGTGCTCGAAGATCTCCGGGACAGGGAGCCTACGAGCAGTACTTC. Translating it yields CSARRSPGQGAYEQYF.

This clonotype has a handful of counts. V and J are TRBV18 and TRBJ2-3; no definite D call. Germline V gives CDR1 KGHSH, CDR2 LQKENI. With 6 bases removed from V and 2 bases from J, the gap between germline ends came to 9 bases. The CDR3 loop spans 13 amino acids. The CDR3 sequence is CASSPLHTDTQYF. CDR3 bases: TGTGCCAGCTCCCCCCTTCACACAGATACGCAGTATTTT.

This clonotype was seen ten or more times. J is TRBJ2-2 and V is TRBV20-1; D may be TRBD2 (6 bases). CDR1 is DFQATT, CDR2 SNEGSKA, per germline (reference sequence). The CDR3 contains 13 residues. Between the trimmed V and J ends, which lost 3 bases and 8 bases, there was a span of 13 bases. CDR3 residues: CSASWRGKGELFF. CDR3 in DNA: TGCAGTGCTAGTTGGCGGGGTAAAGGGGAGCTGTTTTTT.

This clonotype was seen ten or more times. The J gene is TRBJ2-1, the V gene TRBV5-1; 7 bases agree with TRBD1. The J segment lost 0 bases and the V segment lost 2 bases, leaving 5 bases of the junction unmatched. Germline CDR1 is SGHRS and CDR2 is YFSETQ. The CDR3 runs to 16 residues. The CDR3 DNA follows: TGCGCCAGCAGCTTCGGGACAGTGAGCTCCTACAATGAGCAGTTCTTC. As protein: CASSFGTVSSYNEQFF.

Only a few counts were recorded for this clonotype. The V gene is TRBV12-3 or TRBV12-4, the J gene TRBJ2-2; D unresolved. Between the trimmed V and J ends, which lost 7 bases and 1 base, there was a span of 10 bases. The CDR3 is 14 residues long. DNA for the CDR3: TGTGCCAGCATGGTTCAGCGGAACACCGGGGAGCTGTTTTTT. Its translation: CASMVQRNTGELFF.

V usage is TRBV7-2 and J usage is TRBJ2-1; the D call may be TRBD1 or TRBD2 (5 bases each). The CDR3 totals 15 residues. V shed 5 bases and J shed 6 bases, with 17 bases lying between them. From germline, CDR1 is SGHTA and CDR2 FQGNSA. Here the CDR3 DNA reads TGTGCCAGCAGCCCGGGACCAACGAGGGTCAATGAGCAGTTCTTC. Amino acids: CASSPGPTRVNEQFF.

This clonotype came up many times. The chain's CDR3 is CASSMGSGSYEQYF. The CDR3 DNA is TGTGCCAGCAGCATGGGATCTGGATCTTACGAGCAGTACTTC. V is TRBV7-2 and J is TRBJ2-7; D ambiguous. The CDR3 loop spans 14 amino acids. Trimming shortened V by 5 bases and J by 4 bases, and 15 bases separated the two germline ends. Germline V lookup: CDR1 SGHTA, CDR2 FQGNSA.

A few counts support this clonotype. The chain combines TRBV7-3 with TRBJ2-5, with TRBD1 as a possible D gene (5 bases). Per the germline V gene, CDR1 is SGHTA and CDR2 is FQGTGA. The CDR3 contains 15 residues. V dropped 4 bases and J dropped 5 bases, with 17 bases sitting between them. The CDR3 loop reads CASSSSGFPRETQYF. The CDR3 DNA reads TGTGCCAGCAGCTCCTCAGGGTTCCCGCGGGAGACCCAGTACTTC.

The gene calls are TRBV7-8 and TRBJ2-5; 9 nucleotides match TRBD1. V lost 5 bases, J lost 2 bases, and 6 bases stayed unmatched. CDR1 and CDR2 (germline): SGHVS, FQNEAQ. This CDR3 is 15 amino acids long. The CDR3 DNA reads TGTGCCAGCAGCGAACAGGGGGCGCGACAAGAGACCCAGTACTTC. This encodes CASSEQGARQETQYF.

V is TRBV30 and J is TRBJ2-1; D is unresolved. Germline V gene lookup returns CDR1 GTSNPN and CDR2 SVGIG (reference sequence). V dropped 4 bases and J dropped 10 bases, with 11 bases sitting between them. This CDR3 contains 11 residues. CDR3: CAWTDLEEQFF. DNA of the CDR3: TGTGCCTGGACGGACCTCGAGGAGCAGTTCTTC.

There are many counts of this clonotype. The chain has TRBV25-1 and TRBJ2-2; D is ambiguous. Germline loops: CDR1 MGHDK, CDR2 SYGVNS. This CDR3 has 15 amino acids. V lost 4 bases to trimming and J lost 2 bases, with 11 bases between them. DNA for the CDR3: TGTGCCAGCAGTGCCCAGGCAGGAAACACCGGGGAGCTGTTTTTT. This gives the protein CASSAQAGNTGELFF.

This clonotype has a count of ten or more. This sequence joins TRBV29-1 and TRBJ1-1; 7 nucleotides align to TRBD1. V trimming: 7 bases; J trimming: 5 bases; junction bases outside the gene matches: 10. Germline V lookup: CDR1 SQVTM, CDR2 ANQGSEA. This CDR3 is 13 amino acids long. CDR3 region: CSAKGAWVTEAFF. The CDR3 DNA is TGCAGCGCAAAGGGGGCTTGGGTGACTGAAGCTTTCTTT. The variable domain in full, completed from reference TRBV29-1 and TRBJ1-1, reads SAVISQKPSRDICQRGTSLTIQCQVDSQVTMMFWYRQQPGQSLTLIATANQGSEATYESGFVIDKFPISRPNLTFSTLTVSNMSPEDSSIYLCSAKGAWVTEAFFGQGTRLTVV.

This clonotype was observed many times. This chain joins TRBV5-6 and TRBJ2-1, with a tentative D call TRBD1 (6 bases). Trimming stripped 1 base from V and 7 bases from J, with 15 bases between. The CDR3 runs 15 residues. Germline loops: CDR1 SGHDT, CDR2 YYEEEE. CDR3 loop: CASSLYLDSENEQFF. The CDR3 DNA reads TGTGCCAGCAGCTTGTATTTGGACAGCGAGAATGAGCAGTTCTTC.

This clonotype has ten or more counts. This chain connects TRBV10-2 to TRBJ2-3, with 9 bases identical to TRBD1. This CDR3 has 15 amino acids. J was trimmed by 5 bases and V by 3 bases; bases with no gene match: 6. Germline V CDR1 and CDR2: WSHSY, SAAADI. In nucleotides, the CDR3 is TGCGCCAGCAGTGATGGTACAGGGGGCGAAGATACGCAGTATTTT. Its translation: CASSDGTGGEDTQYF.

This clonotype was counted at least ten times. The chain has TRBV9 and TRBJ1-1; D ambiguous. CDR3 length: 13 amino acids. Germline CDR1 and CDR2: SGDLS and YYNGEE. The V end lost 1 base, the J end lost 0 bases, and 4 bases lay between the germline ends. The CDR3 here is CASSVRLNTEAFF. CDR3 sequence (DNA): TGTGCCAGCAGCGTAAGGCTGAACACTGAAGCTTTCTTT.